This T cell receptor beta chain was observed in a study of blood T cell repertoires in COVID-19. The ends were cut back, 6 bases at V and 4 bases at J, with 16 bases in the middle. This CDR3 is 14 amino acids long. Germline CDR1 and CDR2: SGHKS and YYEKEE (reference sequence). Libraries were prepared by immunoSEQ multiplex PCR; TCRdb keeps only in-frame clonotypes and omits some of them. This sample has approximately 470,000 clones, with roughly 87% found just once. Recovered Cohort 3 donors showed two negative PCRs, clearance, or symptom resolution. The chain has TRBV5-5 and TRBJ1-1; D is uncertain. The receptor's source is a woman under 30 who had recovered from COVID-19. Material: PBMCs or T cells enriched from blood (not recorded which). In DNA form, the CDR3 reads TGTGCCAGCACCCTTACATCTACGGGCACTGAAGCTTTCTTT. Translation: CASTLTSTGTEAFF.